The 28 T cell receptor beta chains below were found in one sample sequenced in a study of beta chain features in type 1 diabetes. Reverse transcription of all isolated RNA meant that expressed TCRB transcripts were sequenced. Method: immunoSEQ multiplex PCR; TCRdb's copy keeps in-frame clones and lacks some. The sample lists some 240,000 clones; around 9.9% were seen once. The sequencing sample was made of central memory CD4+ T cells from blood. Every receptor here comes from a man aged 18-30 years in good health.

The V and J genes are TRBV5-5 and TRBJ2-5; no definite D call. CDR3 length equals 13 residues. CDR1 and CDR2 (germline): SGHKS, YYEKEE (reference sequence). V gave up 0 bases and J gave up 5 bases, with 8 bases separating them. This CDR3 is CASSLVGRETQYF. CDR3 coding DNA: TGTGCCAGCAGCTTGGTGGGTCGGGAGACCCAGTACTTC.

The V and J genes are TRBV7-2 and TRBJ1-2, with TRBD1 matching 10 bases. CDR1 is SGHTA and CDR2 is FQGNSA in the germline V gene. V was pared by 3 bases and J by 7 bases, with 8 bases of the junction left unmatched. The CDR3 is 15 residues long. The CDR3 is CASSLRGQGKGGYTF. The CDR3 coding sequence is TGTGCCAGCAGCTTGAGGGGACAGGGGAAGGGTGGCTACACCTTC.

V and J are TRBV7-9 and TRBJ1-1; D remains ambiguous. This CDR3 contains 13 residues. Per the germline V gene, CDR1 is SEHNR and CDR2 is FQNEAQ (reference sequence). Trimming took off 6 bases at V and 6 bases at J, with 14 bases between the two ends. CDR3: CASSPTGMAEAFF. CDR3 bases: TGTGCCAGCAGTCCTACGGGGATGGCTGAAGCTTTCTTT.

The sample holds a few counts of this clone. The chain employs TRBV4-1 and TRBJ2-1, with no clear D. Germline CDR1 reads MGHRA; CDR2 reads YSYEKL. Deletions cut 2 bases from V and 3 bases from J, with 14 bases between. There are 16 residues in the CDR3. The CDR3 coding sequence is TGCGCCAGCAGCCAACTCTCGACGAGTCTCTACAATGAGCAGTTCTTC. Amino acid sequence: CASSQLSTSLYNEQFF.

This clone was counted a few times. CDR3 nucleotide sequence: TGTGCCTGGAGCCCGGACTTAGATGCTGAAGCTTTCTTT. This translates into CAWSPDLDAEAFF. This chain links TRBV30 with TRBJ1-1; D uncertain. Germline V lookup: CDR1 GTSNPN, CDR2 SVGIG (reference sequence). Trimming shortened V by 3 bases and J by 6 bases, and 14 bases separated the two germline ends. The CDR3 has 13 amino acids.

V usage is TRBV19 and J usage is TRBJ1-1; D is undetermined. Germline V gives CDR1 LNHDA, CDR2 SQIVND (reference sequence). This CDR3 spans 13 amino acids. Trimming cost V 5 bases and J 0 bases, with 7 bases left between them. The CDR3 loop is CASSLHMNTEAFF. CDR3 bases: TGTGCCAGTAGTCTTCACATGAACACTGAAGCTTTCTTT. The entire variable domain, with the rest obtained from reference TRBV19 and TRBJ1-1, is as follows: DGGITQSPKYLFRKEGQNVTLSCEQNLNHDAMYWYRQDPGQGLRLIYYSQIVNDFQKGDIAEGYSVSREKKESFPLTVTSAQKNPTAFYLCASSLHMNTEAFFGQGTRLTVV.

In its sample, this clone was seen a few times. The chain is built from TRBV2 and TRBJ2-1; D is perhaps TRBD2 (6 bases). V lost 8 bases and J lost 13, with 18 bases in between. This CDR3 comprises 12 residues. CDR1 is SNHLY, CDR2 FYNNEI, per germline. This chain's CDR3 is CASSERRGIQFF. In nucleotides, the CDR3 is TGTGCCAGCTCAGAGAGGCGGGGTATTCAGTTCTTC.

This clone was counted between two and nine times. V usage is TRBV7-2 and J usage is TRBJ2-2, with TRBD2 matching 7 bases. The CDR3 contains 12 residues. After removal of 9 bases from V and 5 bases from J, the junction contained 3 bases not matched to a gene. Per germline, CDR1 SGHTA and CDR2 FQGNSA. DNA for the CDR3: TGTGCCAGTAGCGGGCGAACCGGGGAGCTGTTTTTT. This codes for CASSGRTGELFF.

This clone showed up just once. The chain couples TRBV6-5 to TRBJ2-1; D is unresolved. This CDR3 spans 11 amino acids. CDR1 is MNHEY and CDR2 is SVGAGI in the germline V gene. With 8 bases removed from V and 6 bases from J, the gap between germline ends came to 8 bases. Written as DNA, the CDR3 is TGTGCCAGCGGACGCCGCAATGAGCAGTTCTTC. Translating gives CASGRRNEQFF.

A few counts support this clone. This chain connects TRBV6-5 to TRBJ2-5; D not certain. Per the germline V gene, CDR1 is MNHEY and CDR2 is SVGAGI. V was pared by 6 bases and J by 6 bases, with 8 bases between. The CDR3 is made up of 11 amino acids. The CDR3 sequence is CASSLLQTQYF. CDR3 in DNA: TGTGCCAGCAGCCTGCTTCAGACCCAGTACTTC.

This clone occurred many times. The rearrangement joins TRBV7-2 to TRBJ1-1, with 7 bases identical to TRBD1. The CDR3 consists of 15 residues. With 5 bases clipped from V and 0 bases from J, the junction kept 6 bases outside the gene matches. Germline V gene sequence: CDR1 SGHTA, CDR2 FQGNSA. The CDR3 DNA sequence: TGTGCCAGCAGCCCAATGGGACAGCTGAACACTGAAGCTTTCTTT. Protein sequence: CASSPMGQLNTEAFF.

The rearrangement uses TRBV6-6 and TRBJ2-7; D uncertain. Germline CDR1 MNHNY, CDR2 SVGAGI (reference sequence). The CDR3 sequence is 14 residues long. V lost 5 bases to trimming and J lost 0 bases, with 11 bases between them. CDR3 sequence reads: CASSTRRSSYEQYF. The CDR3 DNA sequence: TGTGCCAGCAGTACCCGACGGAGCTCCTACGAGCAGTACTTC.

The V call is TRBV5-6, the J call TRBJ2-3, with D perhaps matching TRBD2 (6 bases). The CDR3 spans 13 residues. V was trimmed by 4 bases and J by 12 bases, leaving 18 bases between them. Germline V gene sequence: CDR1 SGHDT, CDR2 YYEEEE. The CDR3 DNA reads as TGTGCCAGCAGCCGGAGGAGGGCCGAGGGCCAGTATTTT. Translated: CASSRRRAEGQYF.

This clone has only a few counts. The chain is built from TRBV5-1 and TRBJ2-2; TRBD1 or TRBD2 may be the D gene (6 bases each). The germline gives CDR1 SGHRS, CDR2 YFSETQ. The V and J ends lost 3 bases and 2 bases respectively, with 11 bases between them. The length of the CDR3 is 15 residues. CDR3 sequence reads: CASSSGDINTGELFF. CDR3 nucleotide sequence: TGCGCCAGCAGCTCGGGGGACATCAACACCGGGGAGCTGTTTTTT.

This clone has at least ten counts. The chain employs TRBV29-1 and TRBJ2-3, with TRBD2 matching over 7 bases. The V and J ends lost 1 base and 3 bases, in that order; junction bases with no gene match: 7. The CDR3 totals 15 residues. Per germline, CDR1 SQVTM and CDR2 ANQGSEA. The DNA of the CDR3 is TGCAGCGTTGAAGCTTGGGCTAGCGGTACAGATACGCAGTATTTT. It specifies CSVEAWASGTDTQYF.

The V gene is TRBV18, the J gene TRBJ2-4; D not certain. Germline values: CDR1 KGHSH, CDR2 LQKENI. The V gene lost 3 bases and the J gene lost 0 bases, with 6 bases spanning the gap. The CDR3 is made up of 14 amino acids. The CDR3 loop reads CASSPGLAKNIQYF. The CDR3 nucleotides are TGTGCCAGCTCACCGGGTCTAGCCAAAAACATTCAGTACTTC.

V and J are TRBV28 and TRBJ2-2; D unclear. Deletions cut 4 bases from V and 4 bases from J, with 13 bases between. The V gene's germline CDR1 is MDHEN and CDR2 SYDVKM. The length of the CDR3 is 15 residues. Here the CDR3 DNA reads TGTGCCAGCAGTTCGTCCTACGGTCGCACCGGGGAGCTGTTTTTT. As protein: CASSSSYGRTGELFF.

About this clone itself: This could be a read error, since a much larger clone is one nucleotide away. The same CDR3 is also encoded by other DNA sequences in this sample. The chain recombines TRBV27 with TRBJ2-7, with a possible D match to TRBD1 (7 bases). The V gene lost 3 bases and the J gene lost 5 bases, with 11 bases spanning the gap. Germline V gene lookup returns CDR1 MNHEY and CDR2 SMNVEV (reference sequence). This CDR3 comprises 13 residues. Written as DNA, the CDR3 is TGTGCCAGCAGTTTTAGCAGGGGGGACGAGCAGTACTTC. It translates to CASSFSRGDEQYF.

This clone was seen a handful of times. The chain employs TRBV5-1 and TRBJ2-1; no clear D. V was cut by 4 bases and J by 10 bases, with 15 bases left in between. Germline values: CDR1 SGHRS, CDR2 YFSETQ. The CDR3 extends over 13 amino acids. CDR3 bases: TGCGCCAGCAGCCCCTCCCCTTTGGTCGAGCAGTTCTTC. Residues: CASSPSPLVEQFF.

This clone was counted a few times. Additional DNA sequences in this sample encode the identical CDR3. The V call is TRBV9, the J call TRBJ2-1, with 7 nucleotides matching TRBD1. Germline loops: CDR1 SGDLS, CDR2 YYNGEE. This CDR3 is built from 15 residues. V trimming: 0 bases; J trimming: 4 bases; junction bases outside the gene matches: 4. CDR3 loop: CASSVAGTAYNEQFF. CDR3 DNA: TGTGCCAGCAGCGTAGCCGGGACAGCGTACAATGAGCAGTTCTTC.

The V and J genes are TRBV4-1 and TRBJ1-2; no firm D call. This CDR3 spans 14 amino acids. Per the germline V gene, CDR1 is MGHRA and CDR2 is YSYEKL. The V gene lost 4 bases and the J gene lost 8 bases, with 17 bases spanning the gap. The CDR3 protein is CASSRETGLGGYTF. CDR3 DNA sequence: TGCGCCAGCAGCCGAGAGACCGGTCTTGGCGGCTACACCTTC.

Here the CDR3 DNA reads TGCGCCAGCAGCTTGGACCGGCGGACGTCGACCCGGGCCAACTACGAGCAGTACTTC. It specifies CASSLDRRTSTRANYEQYF. This sequence joins TRBV5-1 and TRBJ2-7; no firm D call. The germline V gene encodes CDR1 SGHRS and CDR2 YFSETQ. Between the trimmed V and J ends, which lost 0 bases and 3 bases, there was a span of 25 bases. The CDR3 sequence is 19 residues long.

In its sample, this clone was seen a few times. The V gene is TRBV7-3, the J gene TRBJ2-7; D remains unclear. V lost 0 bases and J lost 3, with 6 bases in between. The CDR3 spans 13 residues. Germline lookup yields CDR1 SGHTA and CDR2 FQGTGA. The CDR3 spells CASSLTQDYEQYF. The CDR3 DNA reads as TGTGCCAGCAGCTTAACCCAAGACTACGAGCAGTACTTC.

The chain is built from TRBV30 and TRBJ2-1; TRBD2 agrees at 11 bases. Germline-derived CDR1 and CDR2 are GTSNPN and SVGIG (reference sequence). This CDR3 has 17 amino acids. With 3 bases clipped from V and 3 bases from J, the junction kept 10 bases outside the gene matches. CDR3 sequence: CAWRSWASGRLYNEQFF. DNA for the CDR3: TGTGCCTGGAGAAGTTGGGCTAGCGGGAGGCTCTACAATGAGCAGTTCTTC.

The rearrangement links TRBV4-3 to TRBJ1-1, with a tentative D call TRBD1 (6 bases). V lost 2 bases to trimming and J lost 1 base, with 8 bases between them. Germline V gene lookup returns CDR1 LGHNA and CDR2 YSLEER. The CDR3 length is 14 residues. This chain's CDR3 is CASSQRTANTEAFF. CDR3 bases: TGCGCCAGCAGCCAAAGGACAGCGAACACTGAAGCTTTCTTT.

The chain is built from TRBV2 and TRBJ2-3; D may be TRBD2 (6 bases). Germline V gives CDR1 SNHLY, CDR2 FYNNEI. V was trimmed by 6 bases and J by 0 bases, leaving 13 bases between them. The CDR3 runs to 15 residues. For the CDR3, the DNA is TGTGCCAGCAGCCTGGAGGGGATTAGCACAGATACGCAGTATTTT. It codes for CASSLEGISTDTQYF.

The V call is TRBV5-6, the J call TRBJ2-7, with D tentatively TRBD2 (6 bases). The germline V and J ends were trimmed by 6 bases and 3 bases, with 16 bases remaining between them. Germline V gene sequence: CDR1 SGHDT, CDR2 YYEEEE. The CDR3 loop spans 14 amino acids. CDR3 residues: CASNFEGLNYEQYF. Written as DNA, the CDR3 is TGTGCCAGCAACTTTGAGGGACTCAACTACGAGCAGTACTTC.

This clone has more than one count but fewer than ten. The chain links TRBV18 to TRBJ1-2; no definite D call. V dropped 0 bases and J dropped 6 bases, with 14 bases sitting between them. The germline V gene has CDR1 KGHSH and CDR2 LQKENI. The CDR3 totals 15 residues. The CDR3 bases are TGTGCCAGCTCACCACCCTCCGGGTTCGGGAATGGCTACACCTTC. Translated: CASSPPSGFGNGYTF.